This TCR beta chain was sequenced during a study of control samples from healthy donors and cancer patients (dated by TCRdb to about 2020). Notes on this clone: This receptor's antigen is unknown. Base qualities are not provided; no much larger clone lies one nucleotide away.

Taken from cysteine to phenylalanine, the CDR3 has 13 residues. Only the CDR3 region is kept as DNA, spanning 39 bases read in frame from base 1. Deletion took 7 bases off V and 4 bases off J, with a span of 11 bases between the germline ends. The library was prepared using the immunoSEQ multiplex PCR assay. Drawn from immuneACCESS, this table holds only the in-frame rearrangements with V and J called that TCRdb kept. Clones are partly lost; checked studies trace under half to an unresolved V gene and leave the rest unexplained. In this sample the table shows about 120,000 clones, roughly 89% of which occur a single time. Together, the top ten hold 9% to 13% of the sample.

This clonotype was obtained from a man between 25 and 39 years old in good health. The V gene is TRBV12-3 or TRBV12-4 and the J gene is TRBJ1-5; TRBD1 is perhaps the D gene, given 6 matching bases. The source material was blood. The DNA sequence is TGTGCCAGCACCTTAGGGGGTAATCAGCCCCAGCATTTT. It translates to CASTLGGNQPQHF.